The entry below gives a single TCR beta chain sequence along with its context. The data derive from a study of identical twins. Trimming removed 1 base at V and 8 bases at J, with 12 bases between. From germline, CDR1 is SGHAT and CDR2 FQNNGV. The CDR3 has 14 amino acids. MiXCR, run by TCRdb on the 5' RACE reads, gives a single entry per CDR3 protein. The table has 450,000 or so distinct CDR3 sequences, 14% seen once. The same data also went into a second study, on yellow fever vaccine responses in identical twins.

The chain recombines TRBV11-2 with TRBJ2-1; weak D call: TRBD2 (5 bases). The sample was CD4+ T cells sorted from blood. This clonotype was sampled from a woman aged 18 to 35 in good health. DNA of the CDR3: TGTGCCAGCAGCTTAGTTCTAGCAAACTATGAGCAGTTCTTC. This encodes CASSLVLANYEQFF.